These 30 T cell receptor beta chains were all obtained from the same sample, sequenced in a study of blood T cell repertoires in COVID-19 (TCRdb year 2020). The protocol used for the library was the immunoSEQ multiplex PCR assay. TCRdb retrieved this table from immuneACCESS and kept in-frame rearrangements only. Not all clones are present; in checked studies, unresolved V genes account for under half, and no reason is known for the remainder. This sample comprises about 64,000 clones, more than 80% of them detected only once. The ten largest account for around 8.4% of the sample. Sequencing was performed on peripheral blood. These receptors all stem from a woman aged 80 or older with active COVID-19.

The chain carries TRBV15 and TRBJ2-3; TRBD2 aligns across 7 bases. Germline CDR1 and CDR2: LNHNV and YYDKDF (reference sequence). V was pared by 0 bases and J by 8 bases, with 5 bases of the junction left unmatched. The CDR3 is 14 amino acids. The CDR3 is CATSREAGAGTQYF. CDR3 sequence (DNA): TGTGCCACCAGCAGAGAGGCGGGAGCCGGTACGCAGTATTTT. The whole variable domain, filled in from reference TRBV15 and TRBJ2-3, reads DAMVIQNPRYQVTQFGKPVTLSCSQTLNHNVMYWYQQKSSQAPKLLFHYYDKDFNNEADTPDNFQSRRPNTSFCFLDIRSPGLGDTAMYLCATSREAGAGTQYFGPGTRLTVL.

V usage is TRBV12-3 or TRBV12-4 and J usage is TRBJ2-3, with D uncertain. V lost 5 bases, J lost 2 bases, and 8 bases lay in between. The length of the CDR3 is 13 residues. The CDR3, as DNA: TGTGCCAGCAGTCTCTACTACACAGATACGCAGTATTTT. Its protein product is CASSLYYTDTQYF.

V is TRBV28 and J is TRBJ1-5; 7 positions agree with TRBD1. Trimming cost V 5 bases and J 6 bases; bases outside gene matches: 7. The CDR3 is 14 residues long. CDR1 MDHEN and CDR2 SYDVKM come from the germline V gene. This chain's CDR3 is CASSPGTGAQPQHF. CDR3 sequence (DNA): TGTGCCAGCAGTCCAGGAACAGGGGCTCAGCCCCAGCATTTT.

This clone turned up a few times. The chain combines TRBV27 with TRBJ1-6; D unclear. The CDR3 runs 14 residues. Trimming removed 0 bases from V and 2 bases from J, with 2 bases in between. CDR1 and CDR2 (germline): MNHEY, SMNVEV (reference sequence). CDR3 coding DNA: TGTGCCAGCAGTTTATCCGCCTATAATTCACCCCTCCACTTT. It encodes CASSLSAYNSPLHF.

The J gene is TRBJ1-4, the V gene TRBV5-8, with TRBD1 matching 7 bases. The CDR3 consists of 16 residues. V shed 4 bases and J 0 bases; nucleotides not matched to a gene: 6. CDR1 and CDR2 (germline): SGHTS, YDEGEE. CDR3 nucleotide sequence: TGTGCCAGCAGCCGCGGACAGGCTGCAACTAATGAAAAACTGTTTTTT. Translation: CASSRGQAATNEKLFF. Using reference TRBV5-8 and TRBJ1-4 for the parts outside the CDR3, the full variable domain is EAGVTQSPTHLIKTRGQQATLRCSPISGHTSVYWYQQALGLGLQFLLWYDEGEERNRGNFPPRFSGRQFPNYSSELNVNALELEDSALYLCASSRGQAATNEKLFFGSGTQLSVL.

The chain recombines TRBV5-1 with TRBJ2-5; 10 bases map to TRBD1. CDR3 length equals 14 residues. J gave up 3 bases and V 5 bases, and 4 bases lay outside the gene matches. Germline V gene lookup returns CDR1 SGHRS and CDR2 YFSETQ. The CDR3 DNA reads TGCGCCAGCAGGAGGGGGACAGGGGAAGAGACCCAGTACTTC. Amino acids: CASRRGTGEETQYF.

The chain uses TRBV1 and TRBJ2-7; no DNA check was done on the table's D call, TRBD2. TRBV1 has pseudogene status. The CDR3 is made up of 17 amino acids. CDR3 sequence (DNA): TGCACCAGCAGCCAAGATCTTGTTAGCGGGGAGATCTACGAGCAGTACGTC. It yields the protein CTSSQDLVSGEIYEQYV.

V and J are TRBV19 and TRBJ2-5; 7 bases align to TRBD2. This CDR3 is 15 amino acids long. J gave up 5 bases and V 4 bases, and 10 bases lay outside the gene matches. Germline CDR1 LNHDA, CDR2 SQIVND (reference sequence). The CDR3 is CASSRGRAGDETQYF. CDR3 in DNA: TGTGCCAGTAGTAGGGGCAGGGCGGGAGACGAGACCCAGTACTTC.

The chain couples TRBV19 to TRBJ1-4; 7 bases are shared with TRBD1. The CDR3 spans 16 residues. J lost 4 bases, V lost 0 bases, and 5 bases had no gene match. CDR1 is LNHDA and CDR2 is SQIVND in the germline V gene (reference sequence). CDR3 region: CASSIDTGTDNEKLFF. CDR3 nucleotides: TGTGCCAGTAGTATAGACACCGGGACAGATAATGAAAAACTGTTTTTT. The variable domain in full, with the rest retrieved from reference TRBV19 and TRBJ1-4, is DGGITQSPKYLFRKEGQNVTLSCEQNLNHDAMYWYRQDPGQGLRLIYYSQIVNDFQKGDIAEGYSVSREKKESFPLTVTSAQKNPTAFYLCASSIDTGTDNEKLFFGSGTQLSVL.

The chain has TRBV6-6 and TRBJ2-3; D unresolved. CDR1 MNHNY and CDR2 SVGAGI come from the germline V gene (reference sequence). This CDR3 has 12 amino acids. V was shortened by 7 bases and J by 2 bases, with 7 bases between the two germline ends. The DNA for the CDR3 is TGTGCCAGCAAAGGAGCCACAGATACGCAGTATTTT. Protein product: CASKGATDTQYF.

This sequence joins TRBV15 and TRBJ2-5; D not certain. V dropped 0 bases and J dropped 2 bases, with 7 bases sitting between them. Germline V lookup: CDR1 LNHNV, CDR2 YYDKDF (reference sequence). The CDR3 covers 14 residues. The CDR3 protein is CATSREGLQETQYF. The CDR3 region has the DNA TGTGCCACCAGCAGAGAGGGCCTTCAAGAGACCCAGTACTTC.

CDR3 in amino acids: CASSSKRGVYNEQFF. For the CDR3, the DNA is TGTGCCAGTAGCTCGAAGCGGGGGGTATACAATGAGCAGTTCTTC. The V call is TRBV19, the J call TRBJ2-1; 9 bases map to TRBD2. V gave up 6 bases and J gave up 4 bases; unmatched junction bases: 7. CDR1 and CDR2 (germline): LNHDA, SQIVND (reference sequence). The CDR3 sequence is 15 residues long.

The V and J genes are TRBV5-1 and TRBJ1-6, with no clear D. Germline values: CDR1 SGHRS, CDR2 YFSETQ. Trimming removed 1 base from V and 0 bases from J, with 11 bases in between. CDR3 length equals 17 residues. As DNA, the CDR3 is TGCGCCAGCAGCTTGAGTGGCCTCCCCTCCTATAATTCACCCCTCCACTTT. Its translation is CASSLSGLPSYNSPLHF.

This clone was counted a few times. V usage is TRBV19 and J usage is TRBJ2-3; D uncertain. The CDR3 sequence is 12 residues long. V was trimmed by 6 bases and J by 6 bases, leaving 10 bases between them. The V gene's germline CDR1 is LNHDA and CDR2 SQIVND (reference sequence). CDR3 sequence (DNA): TGTGCCAGTAGCTACGCGAGTGATACGCAGTATTTT. It is translated as CASSYASDTQYF.

This clone was observed once. The rearrangement links TRBV5-4 to TRBJ1-1; 12 positions agree with TRBD1. CDR3 size: 17 residues. Germline-derived CDR1 and CDR2 are SGHNT and YYREEE (reference sequence). The junction had 9 bases not matched to a gene; V was cut back by 4 bases and J by 2 bases. The CDR3: CASSPGTGGYQNTEAFF. The CDR3 region has the DNA TGTGCCAGCAGCCCCGGGACAGGGGGCTACCAAAACACTGAAGCTTTCTTT.

This chain links TRBV6-2 or TRBV6-3 with TRBJ2-3, with D perhaps TRBD1 (5 bases). V was pared by 4 bases and J by 8 bases, with 22 bases between. The CDR3 is 16 residues long. Per the germline V gene, CDR1 is MNHEY and CDR2 is SVGEGT. The CDR3 DNA sequence: TGTGCCAGCAGTTCACGCTTTGACAGCCGGGTGGCTACGCAGTATTTT. Residues: CASSSRFDSRVATQYF.

V gene TRBV6-6 combines with J gene TRBJ2-5; possibly TRBD1 for D (6 bases). V lost 6 bases, J lost 1 base, and 27 bases lay in between. The CDR3 has 19 residues. CDR1 is MNHNY, CDR2 SVGAGI, per germline (reference sequence). The CDR3 DNA reads as TGTGCCAGCAGCTTACTCGTGGGGCCAGGGGAAGGCCTCCAAGAGACCCAGTACTTC. Encoded protein: CASSLLVGPGEGLQETQYF.

The gene calls are TRBV6-6 and TRBJ2-5; TRBD1 matches 7 bases. The CDR3 is made up of 14 amino acids. V shed 6 bases and J 5 bases; nucleotides not matched to a gene: 9. Germline assignment: CDR1 MNHNY and CDR2 SVGAGI (reference sequence). In nucleotides, the CDR3 is TGTGCCAGCAGCCCTCACAGGGGTCGGGAGACCCAGTACTTC. Its translation is CASSPHRGRETQYF.

J is TRBJ1-5 and V is TRBV28, with 7 bases matching TRBD1. The CDR3 spans 19 residues. Losses at the gene ends were 3 bases for V and 0 bases for J; bases not matched to a gene: 14. Germline CDR1 reads MDHEN; CDR2 reads SYDVKM. CDR3 sequence: CASSFHPWDRPYSNQPQHF. The CDR3 DNA sequence: TGTGCCAGCAGTTTCCACCCTTGGGACAGACCCTATAGCAATCAGCCCCAGCATTTT.

This sequence joins TRBV7-2 and TRBJ1-2, with 7 bases fitting TRBD1. The CDR3 has 14 residues. Germline V lookup: CDR1 SGHTA, CDR2 FQGNSA. The V gene end was trimmed by 2 bases and the J gene end by 4 bases; junction bases not matched to a gene: 4. The CDR3 loop is CASSLWDSPYGYTF. CDR3 bases: TGTGCCAGCAGCTTATGGGACAGCCCCTATGGCTACACCTTC.

J is TRBJ2-2 and V is TRBV15; 7 bases map to TRBD1. V was clipped by 5 bases and J by 5 bases; unmatched bases: 8. Germline loops: CDR1 LNHNV, CDR2 YYDKDF (reference sequence). The CDR3 runs 15 residues. Here the CDR3 DNA reads TGTGCCACCAGCGGTAGACAGGGCTGGACCGGGGAGCTGTTTTTT. Its translation: CATSGRQGWTGELFF. The full variable domain, its missing parts supplied by reference TRBV15 and TRBJ2-2, is DAMVIQNPRYQVTQFGKPVTLSCSQTLNHNVMYWYQQKSSQAPKLLFHYYDKDFNNEADTPDNFQSRRPNTSFCFLDIRSPGLGDTAMYLCATSGRQGWTGELFFGEGSRLTVL.

This clone showed up just a few times. V usage is TRBV10-3 and J usage is TRBJ2-3; possible D gene TRBD1, 6 bases. Trimming took off 2 bases at V and 1 base at J, with 16 bases between the two ends. Germline V gene data show CDR1 as ENHRY and CDR2 as SYGVKD. The CDR3 is 17 residues long. The CDR3 is CAISEPTGTTGTDTQYF. The CDR3 nucleotides read TGTGCCATCAGTGAGCCGACCGGGACAACGGGCACAGATACGCAGTATTTT.

The chain has TRBV2 and TRBJ2-2; no firm D call. Germline assignment: CDR1 SNHLY and CDR2 FYNNEI. The ends were cut back, 3 bases at V and 4 bases at J, with 12 bases in the middle. This CDR3 has 15 amino acids. The CDR3 reads CASSEAATGTGELFF. CDR3 nucleotide sequence: TGTGCCAGCAGTGAGGCAGCGACGGGCACCGGGGAGCTGTTTTTT.

This rearrangement joins TRBV29-1 to TRBJ2-7; TRBD2 matches at 10 bases. In germline, CDR1 is SQVTM, CDR2 ANQGSEA. J gave up 5 bases and V 5 bases, and 6 bases lay outside the gene matches. The CDR3 is made up of 13 amino acids. DNA of the CDR3: TGCAGCGTTCTTCGGACTAGCGGCAACGAGCAGTACTTC. Protein: CSVLRTSGNEQYF.

This sequence joins TRBV7-6 and TRBJ1-5, with 10 bases fitting TRBD1. Germline V gene lookup returns CDR1 SGHVS and CDR2 FNYEAQ. The CDR3 totals 18 residues. With 6 bases clipped from V and 2 bases from J, the junction kept 13 bases outside the gene matches. The CDR3 sequence is CASSRGGTGVSGNQPQHF. CDR3 in DNA: TGTGCCAGCAGTCGGGGAGGGACAGGGGTCAGTGGCAATCAGCCCCAGCATTTT.

The rearrangement joins TRBV6-6 to TRBJ2-1, with D unresolved. Trimming cost V 2 bases and J 6 bases, with 5 bases left between them. Germline V gene sequence: CDR1 MNHNY, CDR2 SVGAGI (reference sequence). This CDR3 spans 12 amino acids. The CDR3 DNA is TGTGCCAGCAGTTACGGCCTCAATGAGCAGTTCTTC. Its translation is CASSYGLNEQFF.

V gene TRBV29-1 combines with J gene TRBJ2-7, with 7 bases fitting TRBD2. After removal of 6 bases from V and 1 base from J, the junction contained 12 bases not matched to a gene. CDR1 is SQVTM and CDR2 is ANQGSEA in the germline V gene. This CDR3 is 15 amino acids long. The CDR3 spells CSVIPATSESYEQYF. The CDR3 nucleotides are TGCAGCGTCATCCCCGCAACTAGCGAGTCCTACGAGCAGTACTTC.

The chain recombines TRBV3-1 (or the pseudogene TRBV3-2) with TRBJ2-1; 10 bases agree with TRBD2. CDR1 is LGHDT, CDR2 YNNKEL, per germline (reference sequence). The V and J ends lost 4 bases and 0 bases, in that order; junction bases with no gene match: 0. The CDR3 has 15 amino acids. The CDR3 DNA reads TGTGCCAGCAGCCCTAGCGGGAGCTCCTACAATGAGCAGTTCTTC. Amino acid sequence: CASSPSGSSYNEQFF.

The V call is TRBV11-2, the J call TRBJ1-4; 7 bases map to TRBD1. Germline CDR1 is SGHAT and CDR2 is FQNNGV. With 0 bases clipped from V and 0 bases from J, the junction kept 10 bases outside the gene matches. This CDR3 has 19 amino acids. CDR3 sequence: CASSLDATGIQTTNEKLFF. CDR3 in DNA: TGTGCCAGCAGCTTAGACGCGACAGGGATCCAAACAACTAATGAAAAACTGTTTTTT.

V is TRBV6-5 and J is TRBJ1-2, with TRBD1 as a possible D gene (5 bases). From germline, CDR1 is MNHEY and CDR2 SVGAGI. V lost 0 bases, J lost 4 bases, and 6 bases lay in between. This CDR3 has 13 residues. CDR3 coding DNA: TGTGCCAGCAGTTACTCGACAGTCTATGGCTACACCTTC. Translated, it gives CASSYSTVYGYTF.